This passage covers 15 T cell receptor beta chains from one sample sequenced in a study of spatial heterogeneity in lung cancer. General study points: Mutation counts in tumors were tracked by counts of expanded intratumoral alpha and beta TCRs.

TCRdb ran MiXCR on the 5' RACE reads and lists one entry per CDR3 protein. The table has over 5,500 distinct CDR3 sequences, less than 3.5% seen once. Indicated time point: sample taken at primary tumor resection. No antigens are known for them. The sequences come from lung tumor tissue, collected at surgery. All receptors come from a male donor with early-stage non-small cell lung cancer.

This clonotype rates as medium-sized. The chain couples TRBV29-1 to TRBJ1-1; a possible D gene is TRBD1 (6 bases). The germline gives CDR1 SQVTM, CDR2 ANQGSEA. V shed 3 bases and J shed 4 bases, with 21 bases lying between them. The CDR3 loop spans 16 amino acids. The CDR3 sequence is CSVDTRGGVDGTEAFF. For the CDR3, the DNA is TGCAGCGTTGACACCCGAGGGGGGGTTGACGGCACTGAAGCTTTCTTT.

At least ten counts were recorded for this clonotype. CDR3 in DNA: TGTGCCAGCAGCCCCGATCGGGACAGAAATAATTCACCCCTCCACTTT. Amino acid sequence: CASSPDRDRNNSPLHF. This chain connects TRBV3-1 to TRBJ1-6, with 7 bases aligning to TRBD1. The germline CDR1 and CDR2 sequences are LGHDT and YNNKEL (reference sequence). V trimming: 4 bases; J trimming: 5 bases; junction bases outside the gene matches: 8. This CDR3 spans 16 amino acids. Filled out from reference TRBV3-1 and TRBJ1-6, the complete variable domain reads DTAVSQTPKYLVTQMGNDKSIKCEQNLGHDTMYWYKQDSKKFLKIMFSYNNKELIINETVPNRFSPKSPDKAHLNLHINSLELGDSAVYFCASSPDRDRNNSPLHFGNGTRLTVT.

This clonotype is categorized as medium-sized (0.01 to 0.1%). V is TRBV27 and J is TRBJ2-7; 10 bases match TRBD1. V shed 0 bases and J 0 bases; nucleotides not matched to a gene: 5. This CDR3 has 17 residues. The germline gives CDR1 MNHEY, CDR2 SMNVEV (reference sequence). The CDR3 DNA reads TGTGCCAGCAGTTTATCGGGGACAGGGGTGAGCTCCTACGAGCAGTACTTC. Amino acids: CASSLSGTGVSSYEQYF.

This clonotype is labeled large. The chain links TRBV27 to TRBJ1-3; 7 nucleotides line up with TRBD1. The junction had 8 bases not matched to a gene; V was cut back by 6 bases and J by 9 bases. Per germline, CDR1 MNHEY and CDR2 SMNVEV (reference sequence). The CDR3 covers 13 residues. The CDR3 nucleotides read TGTGCCAGCAGGACTTTACAGGGGAGCACCATATATTTT. Its translation is CASRTLQGSTIYF.

The sample holds many counts of this clonotype. The rearrangement joins TRBV9 to TRBJ1-1; 12 nucleotides match TRBD1. This CDR3 region has 18 residues. Germline lookup yields CDR1 SGDLS and CDR2 YYNGEE. Trimming removed 0 bases from V and 6 bases from J; junction bases left unmatched: 12. The CDR3 here is CASSVGWGQGALSAEAFF. The CDR3, as DNA: TGTGCCAGCAGCGTAGGGTGGGGACAGGGGGCTTTAAGTGCTGAAGCTTTCTTT.

This clonotype showed up many times. The V gene is TRBV19, the J gene TRBJ2-2; no reliable D call. Germline values: CDR1 LNHDA, CDR2 SQIVND (reference sequence). V gave up 7 bases and J gave up 3 bases, with 9 bases separating them. The CDR3 spans 13 residues. For the CDR3, the DNA is TGTGCCAGTAAAGGGCTGGACACCGGGGAGCTGTTTTTT. Encoded protein: CASKGLDTGELFF.

This clonotype ranks as medium-sized. The chain has TRBV20-1 and TRBJ1-5; D might be TRBD1 (5 bases). V lost 1 base and J lost 5, with 15 bases in between. The CDR3 contains 15 residues. Germline V CDR1 and CDR2: DFQATT, SNEGSKA (reference sequence). The CDR3 is CSARVEGQGDQPQHF. For the CDR3, the DNA is TGCAGTGCTAGAGTGGAGGGGCAGGGCGATCAGCCCCAGCATTTT.

This clonotype was observed many times. The chain uses TRBV11-2 and TRBJ2-5; D may match TRBD1 or TRBD2 (5 bases each). The germline gives CDR1 SGHAT, CDR2 FQNNGV. Trimming cost V 2 bases and J 4 bases, with 11 bases left between them. This CDR3 comprises 14 residues. The chain's CDR3 is CASSLMGVGETQYF. CDR3 DNA: TGTGCCAGCAGCTTAATGGGGGTCGGAGAGACCCAGTACTTC.

This clonotype is classed as medium-sized (0.01 to 0.1%). The V call is TRBV3-1, the J call TRBJ2-2; TRBD2 matches 8 bases. Losses at the gene ends were 4 bases for V and 0 bases for J; bases not matched to a gene: 10. Germline V CDR1 and CDR2: LGHDT, YNNKEL (reference sequence). The CDR3 contains 18 residues. The CDR3 loop is CASSPLGAGASNTGELFF. The CDR3 DNA follows: TGTGCCAGCAGCCCTTTGGGAGCGGGGGCCTCGAACACCGGGGAGCTGTTTTTT.

Within the sample, this clonotype is medium-sized (0.01 to 0.1%). The J gene is TRBJ1-5, the V gene TRBV9, with a weak D call TRBD1 (5 bases). The germline V and J ends were trimmed by 0 bases and 1 base, with 5 bases remaining between them. The CDR3 length is 14 residues. Germline CDR1 is SGDLS and CDR2 is YYNGEE. The CDR3 DNA is TGTGCCAGCAGCGTAGGGGACAGCAATCAGCCCCAGCATTTT. This gives the protein CASSVGDSNQPQHF. Based on the CDR3 plus reference TRBV9 and TRBJ1-5, the full variable domain is DSGVTQTPKHLITATGQRVTLRCSPRSGDLSVYWYQQSLDQGLQFLIQYYNGEERAKGNILERFSAQQFPDLHSELNLSSLELGDSALYFCASSVGDSNQPQHFGDGTRLSIL.

This clonotype is labeled as medium-sized. V gene TRBV30 combines with J gene TRBJ2-1; 10 nucleotides line up with TRBD2. Germline V gene data show CDR1 as GTSNPN and CDR2 as SVGIG (reference sequence). The CDR3 loop spans 15 amino acids. Unmatched junction bases numbered 6, after V lost 0 bases and J lost 7 bases. The CDR3 DNA reads TGTGCCTGGAGTGTACGGGCTAGCGGGGGAAATGAGCAGTTCTTC. It translates to CAWSVRASGGNEQFF.

This clonotype is medium-sized within its sample. V is TRBV5-4 and J is TRBJ2-3; 9 bases map to TRBD2. The CDR3 totals 16 residues. V dropped 2 bases and J dropped 1; count of bases not matched to a gene: 5. Germline V CDR1 and CDR2: SGHNT, YYREEE (reference sequence). DNA for the CDR3: TGTGCCAGCAGCTTATTGTTAGCGGGGGGCACAGATACGCAGTATTTT. Translating it yields CASSLLLAGGTDTQYF.

About this clonotype: A read error may be the cause here, since a much bigger clone is one base away. The chain recombines TRBV2 with TRBJ2-7; 8 nucleotides match TRBD1. Trimming took 9 bases from V and 3 from J; bases not matched to a gene: 10. From germline, CDR1 is SNHLY and CDR2 FYNNEI. The CDR3 covers 14 residues. The CDR3 bases are TGTGCCAGATCCCGGACAGGGCCCAACTACGAGCAGTACTTC. Translating it yields CARSRTGPNYEQYF.

This clonotype was recorded many times. This chain uses TRBV29-1 with TRBJ2-6; no clear D. V dropped 4 bases and J dropped 1 base, with 11 bases sitting between them. The CDR3 sequence is 15 residues long. Germline CDR1 and CDR2: SQVTM and ANQGSEA. The chain's CDR3 is CSVGQARSGANVLTF. CDR3 coding DNA: TGCAGCGTTGGGCAGGCTAGGTCTGGGGCCAACGTCCTGACTTTC.

This clonotype was counted ten times or more. This rearrangement joins TRBV5-1 to TRBJ2-7, with 7 bases that match TRBD2. The junction had 11 bases not matched to a gene; V was cut back by 3 bases and J by 5 bases. The CDR3 has 15 residues. The germline V gene has CDR1 SGHRS and CDR2 YFSETQ. Here the CDR3 DNA reads TGCGCCAGCAGCTCTTCGCCCCAGCGGGACCACGAGCAGTACTTC. Its translation: CASSSSPQRDHEQYF. Combining the CDR3 with reference TRBV5-1 and TRBJ2-7 gives the whole variable domain KAGVTQTPRYLIKTRGQQVTLSCSPISGHRSVSWYQQTPGQGLQFLFEYFSETQRNKGNFPGRFSGRQFSNSRSEMNVSTLELGDSALYLCASSSSPQRDHEQYFGPGTRLTVT.